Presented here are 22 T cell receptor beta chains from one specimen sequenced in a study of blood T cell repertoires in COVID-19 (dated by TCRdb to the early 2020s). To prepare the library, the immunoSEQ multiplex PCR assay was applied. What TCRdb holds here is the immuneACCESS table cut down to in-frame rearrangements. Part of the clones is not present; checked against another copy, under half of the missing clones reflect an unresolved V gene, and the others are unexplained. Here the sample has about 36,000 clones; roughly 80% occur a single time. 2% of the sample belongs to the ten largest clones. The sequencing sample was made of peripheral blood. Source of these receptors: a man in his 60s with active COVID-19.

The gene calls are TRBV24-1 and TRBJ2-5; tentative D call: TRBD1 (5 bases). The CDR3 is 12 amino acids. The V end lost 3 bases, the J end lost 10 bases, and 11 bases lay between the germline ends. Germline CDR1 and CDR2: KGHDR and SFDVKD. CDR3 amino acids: CATSDEGVGQYF. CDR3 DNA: TGTGCCACCAGTGATGAAGGGGTAGGCCAGTACTTC.

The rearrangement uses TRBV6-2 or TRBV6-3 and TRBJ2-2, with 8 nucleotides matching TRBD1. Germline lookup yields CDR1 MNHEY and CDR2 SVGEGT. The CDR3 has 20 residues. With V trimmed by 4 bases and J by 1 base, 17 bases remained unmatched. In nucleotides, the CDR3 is TGTGCCAGCAGTTCCATCTCCCGGACCGGGACAGGCGAGAACACCGGGGAGCTGTTTTTT. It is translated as CASSSISRTGTGENTGELFF.

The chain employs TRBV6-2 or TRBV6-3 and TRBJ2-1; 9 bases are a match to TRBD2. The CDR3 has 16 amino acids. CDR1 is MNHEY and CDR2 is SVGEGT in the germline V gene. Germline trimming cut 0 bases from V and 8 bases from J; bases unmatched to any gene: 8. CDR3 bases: TGTGCCAGCAGTTACTCCCTCGCGGGGGGGCTCGATGAGCAGTTCTTC. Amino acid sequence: CASSYSLAGGLDEQFF.

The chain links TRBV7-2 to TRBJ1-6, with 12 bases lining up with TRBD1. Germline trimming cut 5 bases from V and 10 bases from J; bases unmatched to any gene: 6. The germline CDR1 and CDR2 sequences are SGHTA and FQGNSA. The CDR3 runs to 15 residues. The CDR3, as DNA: TGTGCCAGCAGCACAGGGACAGGGGGCAGGTCACCCCTCCACTTT. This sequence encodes CASSTGTGGRSPLHF.

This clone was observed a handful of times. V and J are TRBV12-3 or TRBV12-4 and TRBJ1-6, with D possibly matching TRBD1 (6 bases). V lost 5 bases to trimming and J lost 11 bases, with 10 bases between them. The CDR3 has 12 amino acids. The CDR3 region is CASSQGHPPLHF. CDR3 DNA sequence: TGTGCCAGCAGTCAGGGACACCCACCCCTCCACTTT.

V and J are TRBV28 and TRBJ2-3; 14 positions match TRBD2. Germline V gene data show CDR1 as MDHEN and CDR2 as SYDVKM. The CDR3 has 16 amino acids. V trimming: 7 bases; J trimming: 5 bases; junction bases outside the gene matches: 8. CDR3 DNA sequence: TGTGCCAGCACAGTAAGACTAGCGGGAGGGGGAGATACGCAGTATTTT. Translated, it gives CASTVRLAGGGDTQYF. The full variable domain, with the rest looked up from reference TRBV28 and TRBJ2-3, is DVKVTQSSRYLVKRTGEKVFLECVQDMDHENMFWYRQDPGLGLRLIYFSYDVKMKEKGDIPEGYSVSREKKERFSLILESASTNQTSMYLCASTVRLAGGGDTQYFGPGTRLTVL.

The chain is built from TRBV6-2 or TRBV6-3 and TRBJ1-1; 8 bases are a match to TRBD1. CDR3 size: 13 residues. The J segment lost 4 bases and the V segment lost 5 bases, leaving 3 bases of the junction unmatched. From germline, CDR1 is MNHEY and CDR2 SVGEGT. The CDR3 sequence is CASSRTGTTEAFF. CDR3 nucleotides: TGTGCCAGCAGTCGGACAGGGACCACTGAAGCTTTCTTT.

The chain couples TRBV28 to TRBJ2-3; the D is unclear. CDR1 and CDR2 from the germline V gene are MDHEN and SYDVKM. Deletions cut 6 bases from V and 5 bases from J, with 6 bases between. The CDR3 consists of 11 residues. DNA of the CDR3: TGTGCCAGCAGGCGCCGAGATACGCAGTATTTT. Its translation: CASRRRDTQYF.

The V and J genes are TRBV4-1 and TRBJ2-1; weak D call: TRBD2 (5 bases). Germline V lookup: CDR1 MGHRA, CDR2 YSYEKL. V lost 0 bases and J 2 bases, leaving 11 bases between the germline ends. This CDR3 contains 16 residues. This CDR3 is CASSQDGLAAYNEQFF. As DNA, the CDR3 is TGCGCCAGCAGCCAAGACGGGCTAGCTGCCTACAATGAGCAGTTCTTC.

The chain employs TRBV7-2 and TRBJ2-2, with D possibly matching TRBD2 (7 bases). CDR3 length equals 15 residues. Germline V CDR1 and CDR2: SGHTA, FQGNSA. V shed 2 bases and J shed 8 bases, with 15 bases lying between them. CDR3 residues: CASSLTGGSSGELFF. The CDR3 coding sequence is TGTGCCAGCAGCTTAACGGGGGGCTCTAGTGGGGAGCTGTTTTTT.

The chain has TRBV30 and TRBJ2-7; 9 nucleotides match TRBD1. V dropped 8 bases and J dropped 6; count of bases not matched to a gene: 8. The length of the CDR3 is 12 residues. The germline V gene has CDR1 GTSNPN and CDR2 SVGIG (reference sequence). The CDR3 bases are TGTGCCGGCGGGGACAGGGCAAGCGAGCAGTACTTC. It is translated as CAGGDRASEQYF.

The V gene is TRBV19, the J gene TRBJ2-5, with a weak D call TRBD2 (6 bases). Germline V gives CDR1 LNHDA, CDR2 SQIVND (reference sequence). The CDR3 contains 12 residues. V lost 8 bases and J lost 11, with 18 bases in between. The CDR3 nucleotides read TGTGCCAGTGGGGCTAGCGTGGGTTGGCAGTACTTC. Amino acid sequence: CASGASVGWQYF.

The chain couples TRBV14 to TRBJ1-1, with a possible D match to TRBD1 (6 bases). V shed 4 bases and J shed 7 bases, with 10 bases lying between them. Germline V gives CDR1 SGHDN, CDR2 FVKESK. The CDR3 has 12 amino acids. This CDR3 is CASSRQGSEAFF. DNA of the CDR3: TGTGCCAGCAGCCGCCAGGGGAGTGAAGCTTTCTTT. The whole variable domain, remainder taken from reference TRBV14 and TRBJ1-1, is EAGVTQFPSHSVIEKGQTVTLRCDPISGHDNLYWYRRVMGKEIKFLLHFVKESKQDESGMPNNRFLAERTGGTYSTLKVQPAELEDSGVYFCASSRQGSEAFFGQGTRLTVV.

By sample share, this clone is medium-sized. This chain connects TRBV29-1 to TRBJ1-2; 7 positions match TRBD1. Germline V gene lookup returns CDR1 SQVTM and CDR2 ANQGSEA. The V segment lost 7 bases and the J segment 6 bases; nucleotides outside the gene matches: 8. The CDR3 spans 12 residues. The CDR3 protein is CSAIKQGDGYTF. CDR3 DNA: TGCAGCGCTATCAAGCAGGGGGATGGCTACACCTTC.

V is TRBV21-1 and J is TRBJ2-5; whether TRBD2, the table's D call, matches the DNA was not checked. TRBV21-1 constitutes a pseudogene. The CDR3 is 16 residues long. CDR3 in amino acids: CASSKTTSGYQETQYF. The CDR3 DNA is TGTGCCAGCAGCAAAACGACTAGCGGGTACCAAGAGACCCAGTACTTC.

CDR3 sequence: CASSPGTSGNEQFF. Here the CDR3 DNA reads TGTGCCAGTAGTCCCGGGACTAGCGGCAATGAGCAGTTCTTC. V usage is TRBV19 and J usage is TRBJ2-1; TRBD2 matches at 11 bases. There are 14 residues in the CDR3. Germline loops: CDR1 LNHDA, CDR2 SQIVND (reference sequence). J was trimmed by 6 bases and V by 5 bases; bases with no gene match: 3. Complete variable domain (other parts from reference TRBV19 and TRBJ2-1): DGGITQSPKYLFRKEGQNVTLSCEQNLNHDAMYWYRQDPGQGLRLIYYSQIVNDFQKGDIAEGYSVSREKKESFPLTVTSAQKNPTAFYLCASSPGTSGNEQFFGPGTRLTVL.

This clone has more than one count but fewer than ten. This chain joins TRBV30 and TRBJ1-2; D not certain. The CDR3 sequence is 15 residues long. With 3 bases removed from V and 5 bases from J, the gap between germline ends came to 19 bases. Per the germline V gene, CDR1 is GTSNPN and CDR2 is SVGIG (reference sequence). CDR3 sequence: CAWRSGVPTRYGYTF. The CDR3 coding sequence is TGTGCCTGGAGGTCGGGAGTCCCAACTCGGTATGGCTACACCTTC. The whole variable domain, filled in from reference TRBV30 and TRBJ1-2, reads SQTIHQWPATLVQPVGSPLSLECTVEGTSNPNLYWYRQAAGRGLQLLFYSVGIGQISSEVPQNLSASRPQDRQFILSSKKLLLSDSGFYLCAWRSGVPTRYGYTFGSGTRLTVV.

CDR3 coding DNA: TGTGCCAGCAGTGAAGCGTCCTTCGTCGGGGACACTGAAGCTTTCTTT. It codes for CASSEASFVGDTEAFF. The rearrangement joins TRBV6-1 to TRBJ1-1; D unresolved. Germline assignment: CDR1 MNHNS and CDR2 SASEGT. V was cut by 0 bases and J by 3 bases, with 14 bases left in between. This CDR3 has 16 residues.

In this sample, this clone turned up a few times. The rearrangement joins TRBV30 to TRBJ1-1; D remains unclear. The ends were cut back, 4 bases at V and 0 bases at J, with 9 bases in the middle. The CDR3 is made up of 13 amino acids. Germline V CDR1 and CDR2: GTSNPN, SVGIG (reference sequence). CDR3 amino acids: CAWNRDLNTEAFF. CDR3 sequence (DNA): TGTGCCTGGAATCGCGATTTGAACACTGAAGCTTTCTTT.

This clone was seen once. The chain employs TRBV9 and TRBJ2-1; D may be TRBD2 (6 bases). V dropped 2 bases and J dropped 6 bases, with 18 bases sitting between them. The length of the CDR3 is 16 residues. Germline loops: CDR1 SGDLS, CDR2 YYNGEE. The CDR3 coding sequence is TGTGCCAGCAGCGTGGGGTGGGGGAGGATCGGCAATGAGCAGTTCTTC. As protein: CASSVGWGRIGNEQFF.

The CDR3 here is CASGLGQGGFETQYF. In DNA, the CDR3 is TGTGCTAGTGGTTTGGGACAGGGAGGATTTGAGACCCAGTACTTC. The chain is built from TRBV12-5 and TRBJ2-5; tentative D call: TRBD1 (7 bases). The CDR3 consists of 15 residues. V gave up 1 base and J gave up 5 bases, with 14 bases separating them. The V gene's germline CDR1 is LGHNT and CDR2 FRNRAP.

In DNA form, the CDR3 reads TGCGCCAGCAGCCGCAACCCGGGACTGACGAATGAGCAGTTCTTC. Protein product: CASSRNPGLTNEQFF. The V and J genes are TRBV5-1 and TRBJ2-1; maybe TRBD2 (6 bases). The CDR3 has 15 amino acids. Germline loops: CDR1 SGHRS, CDR2 YFSETQ. Trimming removed 4 bases at V and 7 bases at J, with 18 bases between.